A selection of T cell receptor beta chains follows, all from one sample in a study of tumor-infiltrating lymphocytes in primary liver carcinoma. TCRdb processed the multiplex PCR reads anew with MiXCR; each CDR3 protein has one entry. The sample lists 150,000 to 200,000 distinct CDR3 sequences, 50% to 75% seen once, with around three quarters in the top ten. The sequencing input was peripheral blood. Receptors were obtained from a man aged 35 to 55 with primary liver carcinoma and hepatitis B virus infection. CDR3s include the opening cysteine and the closing phenylalanine or tryptophan. Only some rows state a clone size, as once, few, many or a class for expanded clones.

V	size	J	CDR3
TRBV6-5	few	TRBJ2-7	CASRPGQGRNEQYF
TRBV6-6	NA	TRBJ2-5	CASSYGHLQETQYF
TRBV4-1	many	TRBJ1-5	CASSHNTDRVNQPQHF
TRBV7-8	NA	TRBJ2-5	CASSLDEGLAGKEEETQYF
TRBV6-5	NA	TRBJ1-3	CASSREQCISGNTIYF
TRBV13	few	TRBJ2-7	CASSQPTRTGDYEQYF
TRBV7-8	NA	TRBJ2-3	CASNLVAGSDTQYF
TRBV29-1	NA	TRBJ2-7	CSAVQGLEYEPYF
TRBV6-5	NA	TRBJ2-1	CASSENNYNEQFF
TRBV12-3/TRBV12-4	few	TRBJ2-4	CASSFWGGQGASQYF
TRBV5-6	NA	TRBJ1-1	CASSFQLGGTEAFF
TRBV6-5	NA	TRBJ1-5	CARKQPQHF
TRBV12-3/TRBV12-4	NA	NA	CASGPTSTDTQHF
TRBV6-5	once	TRBJ1-5	CASKSTGSHQPQHF
TRBV29-1	NA	TRBJ2-3	CSVEGGFWTSGRGQGADTQYF
TRBV6-5	NA	TRBJ1-1	CASSPPARDGAFF
TRBV6-6	NA	TRBJ2-7	CASTVPGSYEQYF
TRBV6-5	many	TRBJ2-5	CASTLYRGQETQYF
TRBV29-1	NA	TRBJ1-1	CSVIRQGFTEAFF
TRBV29-1	few	TRBJ1-1	CSVGQDPGNTEAFF
TRBV30	NA	TRBJ2-3	CTWSGAASTDTQYF
TRBV12-3/TRBV12-4	few	TRBJ2-5	CASSLQAGAETQYF
TRBV10-3	few	TRBJ2-2	CAIQQGDTGELFF
TRBV4-1	NA	TRBJ2-1	CASSQDEQYDEQFF
TRBV11-2	NA	TRBJ2-3	CAGSLDREDTQYF
TRBV6-5	NA	TRBJ2-1	CASSLRESYNEQFF
TRBV6-6	NA	TRBJ2-3	CASSYSGLAVNTDTQYF
TRBV6-6	NA	TRBJ1-5	CASREVFILRRTNSNQPQHF
TRBV11-2	NA	TRBJ2-5	CASNLNPGTSGLRYF
TRBV29-1	NA	TRBJ2-1	CSVGCGSSYYEQFF
TRBV5-4	NA	TRBJ2-2	CASSLMLAGELFF
TRBV12-3/TRBV12-4	NA	TRBJ2-1	CASSLAKGLAGGDEQFF
TRBV13	NA	TRBJ2-3	CANGVGGDTQYF
TRBV6-1	few	TRBJ2-1	CASSETGTSPYNEQFF
TRBV29-1	few	TRBJ1-1	CSVEGAGGRGNTEAFF
TRBV6-2/TRBV6-3	NA	TRBJ1-2	CVSTLLSNDGYTF
TRBV6-6	NA	TRBJ2-3	CASSYPPSGRADTQCF
TRBV5-1	once	TRBJ2-5	CASSRQGVETQYF
TRBV13	few	TRBJ2-7	CASSGDGTYEQYF
TRBV29-1	many	TRBJ2-1	CSVLDRGDKQFF
TRBV6-5	NA	TRBJ1-5	CASSTGIWGNQPQHF
TRBV11-2	once	TRBJ2-3	CVIGVADTQYF
TRBV6-1	NA	TRBJ2-7	CAISVGSYEQYF
TRBV29-1	NA	TRBJ2-7	CSVDDEKYEQYF